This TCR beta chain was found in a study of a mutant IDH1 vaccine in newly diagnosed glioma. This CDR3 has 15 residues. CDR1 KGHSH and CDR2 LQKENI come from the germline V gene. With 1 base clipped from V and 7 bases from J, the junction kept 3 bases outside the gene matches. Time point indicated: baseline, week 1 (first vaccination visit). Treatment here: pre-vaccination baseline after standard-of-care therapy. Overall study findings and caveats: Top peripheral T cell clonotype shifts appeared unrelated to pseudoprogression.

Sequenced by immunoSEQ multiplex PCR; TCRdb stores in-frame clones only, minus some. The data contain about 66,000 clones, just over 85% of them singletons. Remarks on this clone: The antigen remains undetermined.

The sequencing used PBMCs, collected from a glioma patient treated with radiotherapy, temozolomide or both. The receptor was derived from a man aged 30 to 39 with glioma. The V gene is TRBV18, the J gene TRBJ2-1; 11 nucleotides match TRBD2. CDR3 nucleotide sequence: TGTGCCAGCTCACCACTAGCGGGGGGGCTAAATGAGCAGTTCTTC. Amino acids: CASSPLAGGLNEQFF. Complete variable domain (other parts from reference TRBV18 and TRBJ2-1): NAGVMQNPRHLVRRRGQEARLRCSPMKGHSHVYWYRQLPEEGLKFMVYLQKENIIDESGMPKERFSAEFPKEGPSILRIQQVVRGDSAAYFCASSPLAGGLNEQFFGPGTRLTVL.